The entry below describes one T cell receptor beta chain. No antigen is known for it. The sample is drawn from a study of T cells expressing NK-cell markers. Findings and caveats of the study: Six or seven donors had dominant NKG2C+ clonotypes that comprised about 1.0-7.0% of their CD8+ T cells.

Germline values: CDR1 LNHNV, CDR2 YYDKDF (reference sequence). The length of the CDR3 is 15 residues. TCRdb reprocessed the 5' RACE reads, keeping one entry per CDR3 protein, no DNA. The sample has roughly 380,000 distinct CDR3 sequences, and its top ten clones hold around 5%. The chain combines TRBV15 with TRBJ2-4; TCRdb gives TRBD1 as the D gene, but with no DNA this cannot be confirmed. The receptor was derived from a man aged 18-70 years in good health. The material sequenced was blood T cells: a sorted CD56 or NKG2C T cell subset, CD4+ or CD8+ T cells, or bulk PBMC T cells (not recorded which). CDR3 amino acids: CATSRGGTGGNIQYF.